Following are 30 T cell receptor beta chains from one sample sequenced in a study of identical twins. TCRdb re-derived calls from the 5' RACE reads in MiXCR, one entry per CDR3 protein. The sample has about 430,000 distinct CDR3 sequences; about a fifth are singletons. Material: naive T cells sorted from blood. Receptors were obtained from a man aged 45 to 65 in good health.

This clonotype was counted at least ten times. The chain links TRBV2 to TRBJ2-3; TRBD2 agrees at 7 bases. The CDR3 spans 17 residues. Trimming cost V 4 bases and J 3 bases; bases outside gene matches: 13. In germline, CDR1 is SNHLY, CDR2 FYNNEI. The CDR3 spells CASSGRLAVVGTDTQYF. DNA for the CDR3: TGTGCCAGCAGTGGTCGGCTAGCGGTAGTCGGGACAGATACGCAGTATTTT.

The gene calls are TRBV7-2 and TRBJ1-1, with D possibly being TRBD1 (5 bases). CDR3 length equals 14 residues. Germline-derived CDR1 and CDR2 are SGHTA and FQGNSA. The V gene lost 1 base and the J gene lost 4 bases, with 10 bases spanning the gap. CDR3 coding DNA: TGTGCCAGCAGCTTAGTTAACAGGATCACTGAAGCTTTCTTT. Its translation: CASSLVNRITEAFF.

There are a few counts of this clonotype. One junction end does not reproduce the germline sequence, and a read error may be involved. The genes are TRBV20-1 and TRBJ2-7; 8 positions match TRBD1. The CDR3 is 13 amino acids. Germline V CDR1 and CDR2: DFQATT, SNEGSKA (reference sequence). The CDR3: CSASRDRFYERYF. For the CDR3, the DNA is TGCAGTGCTTCACGGGACAGGTTCTACGAGCGGTACTTC.

In this sample, this clonotype turned up a few times. This chain links TRBV5-1 with TRBJ2-2, with 7 bases that match TRBD2. The CDR3 contains 18 residues. Germline values: CDR1 SGHRS, CDR2 YFSETQ. V gave up 4 bases and J gave up 3 bases; unmatched junction bases: 15. The CDR3 nucleotides read TGCGCCAGCAGCCTGAGGGACTACCAGGGAGTGGACACCGGGGAGCTGTTTTTT. As protein: CASSLRDYQGVDTGELFF.

This clonotype was observed a handful of times. This chain connects TRBV10-3 to TRBJ2-1, with 7 bases that match TRBD1. V lost 2 bases to trimming and J lost 6 bases; unmatched junction nucleotides: 10. The CDR3 contains 16 residues. Per germline, CDR1 ENHRY and CDR2 SYGVKD. The CDR3 nucleotides read TGTGCCATCAGTGAGCTTAACAGGGGTTTAGCCAATGAGCAGTTCTTC. Translation gives CAISELNRGLANEQFF.

Comment on this clonotype: One junction end disagrees with the germline gene, perhaps due to a read error. This chain uses TRBV6-2 or TRBV6-3 with TRBJ2-1, with D perhaps assigned TRBD1 or TRBD2 (5 bases each). CDR3 size: 20 residues. The germline CDR1 and CDR2 sequences are MNHEY and SVGEGT. CDR3 in DNA: TGTGCCAGCGGCCAACCCGGGACGACCGACTCCCTGAGCTCCTACAAAGAGCAGTTCTTC. As protein: CASGQPGTTDSLSSYKEQFF.

This clonotype was seen a few times. CDR3 sequence (DNA): TGCAGCGTTGTCGTACAGGCTTACGGGGGGGAGCAGTACTTC. Encoded protein: CSVVVQAYGGEQYF. The J gene is TRBJ2-7, the V gene TRBV29-1, with 7 positions matching TRBD2. From germline, CDR1 is SQVTM and CDR2 ANQGSEA. CDR3 size: 14 residues. V dropped 4 bases and J dropped 7; count of bases not matched to a gene: 13.

The rearrangement links TRBV7-8 to TRBJ2-5; 7 positions agree with TRBD1. CDR3 length: 15 amino acids. CDR1 is SGHVS and CDR2 is FQNEAQ in the germline V gene. V was clipped by 5 bases and J by 2 bases; unmatched bases: 8. The CDR3 DNA follows: TGTGCCAGCAGCCCACGACAGGGCCAGCAAGAGACCCAGTACTTC. Protein product: CASSPRQGQQETQYF.

The chain employs TRBV24-1 and TRBJ2-5; TRBD2 matches 10 bases. Germline assignment: CDR1 KGHDR and CDR2 SFDVKD. The CDR3 covers 15 residues. The V gene end was trimmed by 3 bases and the J gene end by 4 bases; junction bases not matched to a gene: 4. CDR3 in DNA: TGTGCCACCAGTGATCCAGCGGGAGGGTTAGAGACCCAGTACTTC. It yields the protein CATSDPAGGLETQYF.

As regards this clonotype: Given a much more abundant clone one base away, this may be a read error. The rearrangement links TRBV4-1 to TRBJ1-5; D gene unclear. CDR1 is MGHRA, CDR2 YSYEKL, per germline. CDR3 length: 15 residues. For the CDR3, the DNA is TGCTCCAGCAGCAAAAACATCGTGGGCAATCAGCCCCAGCATTTT. Amino acids: CSSSKNIVGNQPQHF.

This clonotype has more than one count but fewer than ten. The genes are TRBV28 and TRBJ2-5; D gene uncertain. Germline V gene lookup returns CDR1 MDHEN and CDR2 SYDVKM. The CDR3 contains 12 residues. Trimming left V 6 bases short and J 1 base short, with 6 bases between. In DNA, the CDR3 is TGTGCCAGCAGGACCCCCCAAGAGACCCAGTACTTC. It is translated as CASRTPQETQYF.

The chain couples TRBV11-2 to TRBJ2-5; no definite D call. This CDR3 is 14 amino acids long. V lost 5 bases and J 3 bases, leaving 13 bases between the germline ends. Per germline, CDR1 SGHAT and CDR2 FQNNGV. The CDR3 spells CASSIGMGKETQYF. CDR3 coding DNA: TGTGCCAGCAGCATTGGGATGGGAAAAGAGACCCAGTACTTC.

This clonotype was picked up a small number of times. This sequence joins TRBV20-1 and TRBJ1-1, with a weak D call TRBD1 (5 bases). The V end was cut by 1 base, the J end by 7 bases, with 10 bases between. Per germline, CDR1 DFQATT and CDR2 SNEGSKA (reference sequence). This CDR3 is built from 12 residues. Here the CDR3 reads CSARARVVEAFF. The CDR3 DNA is TGCAGTGCTAGAGCCAGGGTTGTTGAAGCTTTCTTT.

This clonotype appeared a few times. The chain couples TRBV28 to TRBJ1-2, with no clear D. Trimming shortened V by 7 bases and J by 0 bases, and 9 bases separated the two germline ends. The germline gives CDR1 MDHEN, CDR2 SYDVKM. This CDR3 has 13 amino acids. CDR3 in amino acids: CASNPAANYGYTF. The DNA of the CDR3 is TGTGCCAGCAATCCCGCTGCTAACTATGGCTACACCTTC.

The table lists this clonotype with a few counts. J is TRBJ2-7 and V is TRBV7-2, with 13 bases matching TRBD2. The CDR3 length is 16 residues. V shed 4 bases and J 4 bases; nucleotides not matched to a gene: 7. Germline CDR1 SGHTA, CDR2 FQGNSA. DNA for the CDR3: TGTGCCAGCAGCTCCTCGACTAGCGGGAGGTATTACGAGCAGTACTTC. It encodes CASSSSTSGRYYEQYF.

This clonotype was recorded at least ten times. The chain links TRBV20-1 to TRBJ2-1, with 15 bases identical to TRBD2. The CDR3 runs to 19 residues. The V gene's germline CDR1 is DFQATT and CDR2 SNEGSKA (reference sequence). Germline trimming cut 3 bases from V and 0 bases from J; bases unmatched to any gene: 9. The CDR3 sequence is CSARAGLAGGRSSYNEQFF. The CDR3 region has the DNA TGCAGTGCTAGGGCGGGACTAGCGGGGGGACGCTCCTCCTACAATGAGCAGTTCTTC.

The V gene is TRBV11-2, the J gene TRBJ1-2; D unresolved. CDR1 and CDR2 from the germline V gene are SGHAT and FQNNGV. V lost 3 bases and J 2 bases, leaving 7 bases between the germline ends. The CDR3 contains 13 residues. The DNA of the CDR3 is TGTGCCAGCAGCTTCGGTAACAACTATGGCTACACCTTC. It is translated as CASSFGNNYGYTF.

This clonotype was counted at least ten times. The chain employs TRBV5-5 and TRBJ2-3; D possibly uses TRBD1 or TRBD2 (5 bases each). Germline CDR1 SGHKS, CDR2 YYEKEE (reference sequence). Trimming took 5 bases from V and 6 from J, leaving 13 bases between them. The CDR3 runs to 13 residues. CDR3 in amino acids: CASSNTGTDTQYF. DNA for the CDR3: TGTGCCAGCAGTAATACCGGGACGGATACGCAGTATTTT.

The chain couples TRBV4-3 to TRBJ2-6; no reliable D call. Deletions cut 0 bases from V and 2 bases from J, with 8 bases between. CDR1 is LGHNA, CDR2 YSLEER, per germline. CDR3 size: 16 residues. CDR3 in DNA: TGCGCCAGCAGCCAAGATCGGGTCGCTGGGGCCAACGTCCTGACTTTC. It specifies CASSQDRVAGANVLTF.

This clonotype was seen only a few times. This sequence joins TRBV29-1 and TRBJ2-7; D unclear. From germline, CDR1 is SQVTM and CDR2 ANQGSEA. The germline V and J ends were trimmed by 3 bases and 4 bases, with 16 bases remaining between them. The CDR3 sequence is 14 residues long. CDR3 sequence: CSVEGAAGVYEQYF. The CDR3 bases are TGCAGCGTTGAGGGTGCCGCTGGGGTTTACGAGCAGTACTTC.

This clonotype has a count of ten or more. The chain couples TRBV7-2 to TRBJ2-1; no clear D. The CDR3 has 13 residues. With 3 bases removed from V and 13 bases from J, the gap between germline ends came to 16 bases. Germline V gene lookup returns CDR1 SGHTA and CDR2 FQGNSA. The chain's CDR3 is CASSFEGSAAQFF. Here the CDR3 DNA reads TGTGCCAGCAGCTTCGAAGGCAGCGCTGCTCAGTTCTTC.

This clonotype came up a few times. The CDR3 DNA follows: TGTGCCACCAGTGATACCGGGACTAGCGGGATCAATGAGCAGTTCTTC. Its translation: CATSDTGTSGINEQFF. The chain is built from TRBV24-1 and TRBJ2-1, with 13 bases that match TRBD2. CDR3 length: 16 amino acids. CDR1 is KGHDR, CDR2 SFDVKD, per germline. The junction had 4 bases not matched to a gene; V was cut back by 3 bases and J by 6 bases.

This clonotype has just a few counts. This chain joins TRBV10-3 and TRBJ1-6; the D gene is possibly TRBD1 (6 bases). Between the trimmed V and J ends, which lost 5 bases and 7 bases, there was a span of 12 bases. This CDR3 region has 14 residues. CDR1 and CDR2 from the germline V gene are ENHRY and SYGVKD. DNA for the CDR3: TGTGCCATCAGTATGACAGGTTCCAATTCACCCCTCCACTTT. Encoded protein: CAISMTGSNSPLHF.

The chain couples TRBV6-5 to TRBJ2-7; D unclear. With 0 bases removed from V and 2 bases from J, the gap between germline ends came to 11 bases. CDR1 is MNHEY, CDR2 SVGAGI, per germline. This CDR3 region has 15 residues. CDR3 region: CASSYSRNTPYEQYF. CDR3 bases: TGTGCCAGCAGTTACTCGAGGAACACCCCCTACGAGCAGTACTTC.

The chain couples TRBV29-1 to TRBJ2-7, with a weak D call TRBD1 (6 bases). The CDR3 runs 15 residues. Germline CDR1 reads SQVTM; CDR2 reads ANQGSEA. V was trimmed by 1 base and J by 1 base, leaving 14 bases between them. The CDR3 DNA follows: TGCAGCGTTGAAGTTGTTGGCAGGGGTTCCTACGAGCAGTACTTC. It encodes CSVEVVGRGSYEQYF.

The chain carries TRBV7-2 and TRBJ1-1; D not resolved. V gave up 0 bases and J gave up 3 bases, with 11 bases separating them. CDR3 length: 15 residues. Looked up from germline, CDR1 is SGHTA and CDR2 is FQGNSA. CDR3 DNA sequence: TGTGCCAGCAGCTTAGCAGCCGGGATCGACACTGAAGCTTTCTTT. Translating gives CASSLAAGIDTEAFF.

This clonotype was observed a few times. The rearrangement links TRBV20-1 to TRBJ1-1; 9 bases line up with TRBD1. Germline CDR1 and CDR2: DFQATT and SNEGSKA (reference sequence). There are 15 residues in the CDR3. V lost 6 bases and J lost 5; bases outside the gene matches: 13. CDR3 in amino acids: CSARPQQGASTEAFF. The DNA for the CDR3 is TGCAGTGCACGACCCCAACAGGGGGCGAGTACTGAAGCTTTCTTT.

The J gene is TRBJ2-2, the V gene TRBV12-3 or TRBV12-4; 12 bases match TRBD1. The J segment lost 7 bases and the V segment lost 3 bases, leaving 6 bases of the junction unmatched. This CDR3 spans 16 amino acids. Here the CDR3 reads CASSFGGQGAYGELFF. The CDR3 nucleotides read TGTGCCAGCAGTTTTGGGGGACAGGGGGCGTACGGGGAGCTGTTTTTT.

A few counts support this clonotype. V and J are TRBV24-1 and TRBJ2-1, with D possibly being TRBD1 (6 bases). V lost 2 bases, J lost 8 bases, and 15 bases lay in between. Germline V gene data show CDR1 as KGHDR and CDR2 as SFDVKD. This CDR3 is 15 amino acids long. The CDR3 nucleotides read TGTGCCACCAGTGATTCACAGGGACCGAGGGATGAGCAGTTCTTC. This encodes CATSDSQGPRDEQFF.

The rearrangement joins TRBV20-1 to TRBJ2-7; no firm D call. Deletions cut 5 bases from V and 2 bases from J, with 13 bases between. CDR3 length: 13 residues. Germline V gene lookup returns CDR1 DFQATT and CDR2 SNEGSKA (reference sequence). CDR3 protein: CSAATPTTYEQYF. The CDR3 nucleotides are TGCAGTGCTGCAACACCAACCACCTACGAGCAGTACTTC.